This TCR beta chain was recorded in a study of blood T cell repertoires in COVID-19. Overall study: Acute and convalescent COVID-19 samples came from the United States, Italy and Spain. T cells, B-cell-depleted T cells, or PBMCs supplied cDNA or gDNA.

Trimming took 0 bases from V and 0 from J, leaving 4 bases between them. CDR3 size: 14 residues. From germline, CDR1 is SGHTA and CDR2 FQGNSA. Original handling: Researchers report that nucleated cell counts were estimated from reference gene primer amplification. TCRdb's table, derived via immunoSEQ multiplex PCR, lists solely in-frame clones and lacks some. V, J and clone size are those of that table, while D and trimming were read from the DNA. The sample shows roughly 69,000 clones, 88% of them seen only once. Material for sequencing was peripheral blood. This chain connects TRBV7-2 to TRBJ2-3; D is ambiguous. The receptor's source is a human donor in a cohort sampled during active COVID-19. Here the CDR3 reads CASSLARSTDTQYF. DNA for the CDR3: TGTGCCAGCAGCTTAGCGCGGAGCACAGATACGCAGTATTTT.